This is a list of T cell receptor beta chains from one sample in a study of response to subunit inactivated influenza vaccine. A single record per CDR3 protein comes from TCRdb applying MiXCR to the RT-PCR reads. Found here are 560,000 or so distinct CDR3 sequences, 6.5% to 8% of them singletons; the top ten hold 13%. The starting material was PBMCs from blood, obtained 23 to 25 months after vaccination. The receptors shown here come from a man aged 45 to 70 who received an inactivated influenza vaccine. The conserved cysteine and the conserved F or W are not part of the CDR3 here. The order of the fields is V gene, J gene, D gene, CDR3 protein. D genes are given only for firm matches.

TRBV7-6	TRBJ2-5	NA	ASSNPGTDQETQY
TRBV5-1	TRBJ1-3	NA	ASSLGDNGNTIY
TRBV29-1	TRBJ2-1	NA	SSRASLNEQF
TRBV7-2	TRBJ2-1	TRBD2	ASSLPGLAYEQF
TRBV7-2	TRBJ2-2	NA	ASSPRRSGELF
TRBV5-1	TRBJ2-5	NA	ASSKGVGGETQY
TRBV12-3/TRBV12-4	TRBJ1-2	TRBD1	ASSFNRGYGYT
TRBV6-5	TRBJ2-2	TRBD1	ASSYQTGVTGELF
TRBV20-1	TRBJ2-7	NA	SAEEIAAADYEQY
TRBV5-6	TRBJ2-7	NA	ASSGDYEQY